This T cell receptor beta chain is from a study of blood T cell repertoires in COVID-19. On the study more broadly: Acute and convalescent COVID-19 specimens originated in the United States, Italy and Spain. PBMCs, B-cell-depleted T cells, or T cells were the source of the cDNA or gDNA that made up the material.

This CDR3 is built from 14 residues. V lost 1 base, J lost 5 bases, and 5 bases stayed unmatched. Germline V gene data show CDR1 as LGHDT and CDR2 as YNNKEL (reference sequence). Participant age was roughly 18 to 100 years, and participants resided in 25 or so US areas. TCRdb keeps only in-frame clones here, not all; method: immunoSEQ multiplex PCR. The repertoire has some 230,000 clones, approximately 82% of them found once; the top ten carry approximately 15%. V usage is TRBV3-1 (or the pseudogene TRBV3-2) and J usage is TRBJ2-7; 7 bases align to TRBD2. This receptor was identified in a middle-aged man who had recovered from COVID-19. The sequenced material came from PBMCs or T cells enriched from blood (not recorded which). The CDR3 nucleotides are TGTGCCAGCAGCCAAGTCAGCGGGGAAAACGAGCAGTACTTC. Its translation is CASSQVSGENEQYF.